The T cell receptor beta chain described here comes from a study of monozygotic twins with inflammatory bowel disease. From whole blood, total RNA was isolated without any sorting of T cells. The unique tags termed UMIs, each holding a 6-nucleotide sample barcode, were added by means of template switching. One entry per CDR3 protein, without DNA, is what TCRdb gives after re-calling the 5' RACE reads. This table holds about 210,000 distinct CDR3 sequences. The sequence came from a human donor with ulcerative colitis or Crohn's disease, or a healthy co-twin of an affected twin (not recorded which). Sequenced input: blood.

The CDR3 reads CASMRSNTGELFF. The rearrangement links TRBV6-1 to TRBJ2-2. The CDR3 is 13 amino acids. Germline loops: CDR1 MNHNS, CDR2 SASEGT.